The 32 T cell receptor beta chains below come from one sample, sequenced in a study of beta chain features in type 1 diabetes. As every portion of the isolated RNA was reverse transcribed, the sequencing read expressed TCRB transcripts. Sequencing was performed with immunoSEQ multiplex PCR; in TCRdb, only in-frame clones are kept and a portion is missing. The profile shows 400,000 to 550,000 clones, 11% of them singletons. Sequenced sample: naive CD4+ T cells from blood. These receptor sequences come from a woman younger than 35 in good health.

This clone was counted many times. The chain carries TRBV14 and TRBJ2-4, with no clear D. V gave up 1 base and J gave up 6 bases, with 7 bases separating them. The germline V gene encodes CDR1 SGHDN and CDR2 FVKESK. The length of the CDR3 is 13 residues. CDR3 in DNA: TGTGCCAGCAGCCAAGGGTCCGGAAACATTCAGTACTTC. This encodes CASSQGSGNIQYF.

The chain uses TRBV19 and TRBJ2-7; 8 bases are shared with TRBD2. The V gene's germline CDR1 is LNHDA and CDR2 SQIVND (reference sequence). V was pared by 6 bases and J by 0 bases, with 7 bases of the junction left unmatched. This CDR3 comprises 15 residues. This chain's CDR3 is CASSLGSGASYEQYF. The CDR3 DNA follows: TGTGCCAGTAGCCTGGGTAGCGGGGCCTCCTACGAGCAGTACTTC.

This clone showed up just a few times. This sequence joins TRBV13 and TRBJ2-1; 12 bases match TRBD1. The V gene end was trimmed by 5 bases and the J gene end by 10 bases; junction bases not matched to a gene: 9. Per germline, CDR1 PRHDT and CDR2 FYEKMQ (reference sequence). The CDR3 spans 15 residues. CDR3 DNA: TGTGCCAGCAGCCAGCGGGACAGGGGGCCTGGGGAGCAGTTCTTC. Its protein product is CASSQRDRGPGEQFF.

This clone has more than one count but fewer than ten. This chain links TRBV5-6 with TRBJ2-1; 10 nucleotides align to TRBD1. V lost 4 bases, J lost 3 bases, and 4 bases stayed unmatched. The CDR3 has 15 amino acids. Germline V gene sequence: CDR1 SGHDT, CDR2 YYEEEE. Written as DNA, the CDR3 is TGTGCCAGCAGCGGGACAGGGGCGAGCTACAATGAGCAGTTCTTC. This translates into CASSGTGASYNEQFF.

This clone was seen more than once but under ten times. CDR3 in amino acids: CASRFKGANVLTF. DNA for the CDR3: TGTGCCAGCAGGTTTAAGGGGGCCAACGTCCTGACTTTC. The J gene is TRBJ2-6, the V gene TRBV7-2; D gene ambiguous. CDR3 length: 13 residues. Trimming removed 6 bases from V and 4 bases from J, with 7 bases in between. Germline V gives CDR1 SGHTA, CDR2 FQGNSA.

This clone turned up a few times. The rearrangement joins TRBV7-2 to TRBJ2-1, with a weak D call TRBD2 (6 bases). The CDR3 consists of 14 residues. Germline V gene data show CDR1 as SGHTA and CDR2 as FQGNSA. Trimming removed 4 bases from V and 4 bases from J, with 11 bases in between. The CDR3 bases are TGTGCCAGCAGCTGGAGCGGGCCGTACAATGAGCAGTTCTTC. Amino acids: CASSWSGPYNEQFF.

Only a few counts were recorded for this clone. The genes are TRBV29-1 and TRBJ2-1, with D perhaps matching TRBD1 or TRBD2 (5 bases each). There are 11 residues in the CDR3. Germline V gives CDR1 SQVTM, CDR2 ANQGSEA. V was clipped by 6 bases and J by 9 bases, with 12 bases between them. DNA of the CDR3: TGCAGCGTCCGGATGGGGGTTGAGCAGTTCTTC. Translation: CSVRMGVEQFF.

Note on this clone: This may arise from a read error, as a much more abundant clone is one base away. V usage is TRBV11-1 and J usage is TRBJ2-5; D is undetermined. Germline V gene data show CDR1 as SGHAT and CDR2 as FQDESV (reference sequence). The CDR3 is made up of 11 amino acids. The V and J ends lost 3 bases and 4 bases respectively, with 3 bases between them. CDR3 DNA: TGTGCCAGCAGCTTCCGAGAGACCCAGTACTTC. Amino acids: CASSFRETQYF. Combining the CDR3 with reference TRBV11-1 and TRBJ2-5 gives the whole variable domain EAEVAQSPRYKITEKSQAVAFWCDPISGHATLYWYRQILGQGPELLVQFQDESVVDDSQLPKDRFSAERLKGVDSTLKIQPAELGDSAMYLCASSFRETQYFGPGTRLLVL.

This clone was recorded a few times. This rearrangement joins TRBV13 to TRBJ2-7, with D hard to call. Looked up from germline, CDR1 is PRHDT and CDR2 is FYEKMQ (reference sequence). Trimming took 1 base from V and 2 from J, leaving 12 bases between them. The CDR3 is 15 residues long. In DNA, the CDR3 is TGTGCCAGCAGCTTAGCCACCCGACTCACCTACGAGCAGTACTTC. Residues: CASSLATRLTYEQYF.

The CDR3 spells CASSLRRKQETQYF. Here the CDR3 DNA reads TGTGCCAGCAGTTTAAGACGGAAACAAGAGACCCAGTACTTC. The chain links TRBV27 to TRBJ2-5; D unresolved. The CDR3 sequence is 14 residues long. Germline CDR1 reads MNHEY; CDR2 reads SMNVEV (reference sequence). Trimming cost V 2 bases and J 2 bases, with 9 bases left between them.

The CDR3 reads CASKGSKGSYEQYV. CDR3 DNA: TGTGCCAGCAAGGGCTCAAAGGGCTCCTACGAGCAGTACGTC. The genes are TRBV6-6 and TRBJ2-7; D unresolved. The CDR3 spans 14 residues. Germline V gene data show CDR1 as MNHNY and CDR2 as SVGAGI (reference sequence). V gave up 7 bases and J gave up 0 bases, with 13 bases separating them.

V and J are TRBV7-9 and TRBJ1-1, with D unclear. Germline assignment: CDR1 SEHNR and CDR2 FQNEAQ (reference sequence). The length of the CDR3 is 15 residues. V lost 5 bases and J 7 bases, leaving 20 bases between the germline ends. The CDR3 coding sequence is TGTGCCAGCAGCCAAGATCGATACAGAAGAAGTGAAGCTTTCTTT. Protein: CASSQDRYRRSEAFF.

This sequence joins TRBV7-2 and TRBJ2-3, with 9 bases aligning to TRBD2. The CDR3 totals 16 residues. V lost 7 bases and J lost 4; bases outside the gene matches: 12. Germline V lookup: CDR1 SGHTA, CDR2 FQGNSA. The CDR3 sequence is CASTRAGGGEADTQYF. CDR3 nucleotides: TGTGCCAGCACCAGGGCAGGCGGGGGGGAGGCAGATACGCAGTATTTT.

This clone has a handful of counts. J is TRBJ1-4 and V is TRBV6-5, with D possibly matching TRBD1 (6 bases). V was shortened by 6 bases and J by 7 bases, with 15 bases between the two germline ends. CDR3 size: 14 residues. The V gene's germline CDR1 is MNHEY and CDR2 SVGAGI. The CDR3 sequence is CASRPGHSAEKLFF. CDR3 DNA sequence: TGTGCCAGCAGACCGGGACACAGTGCTGAAAAACTGTTTTTT.

This chain connects TRBV19 to TRBJ1-1, with D possibly TRBD1 on 6 matching bases. Trimming took 3 bases from V and 3 from J, leaving 8 bases between them. Germline-derived CDR1 and CDR2 are LNHDA and SQIVND (reference sequence). This CDR3 is 13 amino acids long. Here the CDR3 reads CASSITGYTEAFF. The CDR3 bases are TGTGCCAGTAGTATTACAGGGTACACTGAAGCTTTCTTT.

This chain links TRBV9 with TRBJ2-3; maybe TRBD2 (7 bases). Germline assignment: CDR1 SGDLS and CDR2 YYNGEE. CDR3 length: 17 amino acids. Trimming removed 4 bases at V and 4 bases at J, with 22 bases between. The CDR3 protein is CASSPRGGDTNPDTQYF. CDR3 nucleotide sequence: TGTGCCAGCAGCCCACGAGGGGGGGACACCAACCCAGATACGCAGTATTTT.

This clone was detected only a few times. CDR3 sequence (DNA): TGTGCCAGCAGTTACGGTAATAGCAATCAGCCCCAGCATTTT. Translating gives CASSYGNSNQPQHF. The chain carries TRBV6-6 and TRBJ1-5, with D unresolved. The CDR3 extends over 14 amino acids. Germline V gene data show CDR1 as MNHNY and CDR2 as SVGAGI (reference sequence). Trimming removed 2 bases at V and 0 bases at J, with 5 bases between.

The chain carries TRBV7-9 and TRBJ2-5; TRBD2 is a possible D gene (6 bases). The germline V gene encodes CDR1 SEHNR and CDR2 FQNEAQ (reference sequence). V lost 3 bases, J lost 5 bases, and 19 bases lay in between. This CDR3 has 16 residues. This CDR3 reads CASSFVATNRGETQYF. In DNA form, the CDR3 reads TGTGCCAGCAGCTTTGTCGCAACCAATCGGGGGGAGACCCAGTACTTC.

This chain uses TRBV7-3 with TRBJ2-3; 12 bases are shared with TRBD2. Germline assignment: CDR1 SGHTA and CDR2 FQGTGA. Trimming removed 4 bases from V and 5 bases from J; junction bases left unmatched: 7. The CDR3 has 16 residues. The CDR3 sequence is CASSSRLAGDIDTQYF. In DNA form, the CDR3 reads TGTGCCAGCAGCTCCAGACTAGCGGGAGATATAGATACGCAGTATTTT.

This clone was seen a few times. This rearrangement joins TRBV2 to TRBJ1-5; weak D call: TRBD1 (6 bases). CDR1 is SNHLY, CDR2 FYNNEI, per germline. The V and J ends lost 3 bases and 2 bases respectively, with 17 bases between them. This CDR3 contains 17 residues. The CDR3 nucleotides are TGTGCCAGCAGTGAGGTCGTGGGGGGCGGAGGCAATCAGCCCCAGCATTTT. This sequence encodes CASSEVVGGGGNQPQHF.

The chain joins TRBV5-4 to TRBJ2-1; 12 nucleotides match TRBD2. Germline V CDR1 and CDR2: SGHNT, YYREEE (reference sequence). This CDR3 is 17 amino acids long. Trimming cost V 0 bases and J 5 bases; bases outside gene matches: 6. CDR3 sequence reads: CASSLGGGLAGHNEQFF. In DNA, the CDR3 is TGTGCCAGCAGCTTGGGAGGGGGACTAGCGGGCCACAATGAGCAGTTCTTC.

This clone was counted a few times. The CDR3 sequence is CASSSLLSEKLFF. In DNA form, the CDR3 reads TGTGCCAGCAGCTCGTTGCTGAGTGAAAAACTGTTTTTT. This chain joins TRBV7-9 and TRBJ1-4; D unresolved. Trimming cost V 4 bases and J 7 bases, with 10 bases left between them. The germline CDR1 and CDR2 sequences are SEHNR and FQNEAQ (reference sequence). CDR3 length: 13 amino acids.

This clone showed up many times. This chain links TRBV4-3 with TRBJ2-1; 9 nucleotides agree with TRBD2. The CDR3 has 15 amino acids. The V gene end was trimmed by 2 bases and the J gene end by 6 bases; junction bases not matched to a gene: 5. CDR1 LGHNA and CDR2 YSLEER come from the germline V gene. CDR3 protein: CASSQSSGIGNEQFF. In DNA, the CDR3 is TGCGCCAGCAGCCAATCTAGCGGGATTGGCAATGAGCAGTTCTTC.

The table lists this clone with a few counts. Other DNA sequences of this sample code for an identical CDR3. The V call is TRBV28, the J call TRBJ2-5; no clear D gene. Looked up from germline, CDR1 is MDHEN and CDR2 is SYDVKM. Trimming pared 8 bases from V and 5 bases from J, leaving 3 bases between. The CDR3 contains 9 residues. Here the CDR3 DNA reads TGTGCCAGCGGCGAGACCCAGTACTTC. This codes for CASGETQYF.

The chain employs TRBV6-5 and TRBJ2-5; 10 bases match TRBD2. Germline assignment: CDR1 MNHEY and CDR2 SVGAGI. This CDR3 spans 16 amino acids. Germline trimming cut 4 bases from V and 5 bases from J; bases unmatched to any gene: 10. In DNA form, the CDR3 reads TGTGCCAGCAGTTCGGAACTAGCGGGAAATCGTGAGACCCAGTACTTC. It translates to CASSSELAGNRETQYF.

This clone has just a few counts. The rearrangement links TRBV5-6 to TRBJ2-2; D uncertain. The CDR3 covers 15 residues. V lost 1 base, J lost 5 bases, and 12 bases lay in between. Germline values: CDR1 SGHDT, CDR2 YYEEEE. This CDR3 is CASSLLTLRTGELFF. DNA for the CDR3: TGTGCCAGCAGCTTGCTCACCCTCCGGACCGGGGAGCTGTTTTTT.

This clone was observed a few times. The V call is TRBV14, the J call TRBJ1-2; tentative D call: TRBD1 (6 bases). The germline V and J ends were trimmed by 1 base and 5 bases, with 11 bases remaining between them. This CDR3 comprises 14 residues. The V gene's germline CDR1 is SGHDN and CDR2 FVKESK. The CDR3 sequence is CASSQAGTLYGYTF. DNA for the CDR3: TGTGCCAGCAGCCAAGCGGGGACACTTTATGGCTACACCTTC.

This clone was counted between two and nine times. The gene calls are TRBV7-2 and TRBJ2-6; D remains ambiguous. Deletions cut 7 bases from V and 0 bases from J, with 7 bases between. The CDR3 extends over 14 amino acids. Per the germline V gene, CDR1 is SGHTA and CDR2 is FQGNSA. The CDR3 region is CASKTTSGANVLTF. As DNA, the CDR3 is TGTGCCAGCAAGACAACCTCTGGGGCCAACGTCCTGACTTTC.

This clone was seen a handful of times. This chain uses TRBV7-9 with TRBJ1-1, with TRBD1 matching over 12 bases. This CDR3 contains 16 residues. The V segment lost 5 bases and the J segment 0 bases; nucleotides outside the gene matches: 4. Germline CDR1 SEHNR, CDR2 FQNEAQ (reference sequence). The CDR3, as DNA: TGTGCCAGCAGCACGGGGACAGGGGGCCTGAACACTGAAGCTTTCTTT. It is translated as CASSTGTGGLNTEAFF.

This chain uses TRBV13 with TRBJ1-2, with 8 bases identical to TRBD1. J gave up 3 bases and V 5 bases, and 5 bases lay outside the gene matches. The V gene's germline CDR1 is PRHDT and CDR2 FYEKMQ (reference sequence). The length of the CDR3 is 14 residues. As DNA, the CDR3 is TGTGCCAGCAGCCCGACAGGGGCGGACTATGGCTACACCTTC. It encodes CASSPTGADYGYTF.

This clone was seen a handful of times. V gene TRBV4-1 combines with J gene TRBJ2-5, with a tentative D call TRBD1 (5 bases). Germline V gives CDR1 MGHRA, CDR2 YSYEKL. The ends were cut back, 4 bases at V and 5 bases at J, with 11 bases in the middle. The CDR3 spans 13 residues. CDR3: CASSPKTAETQYF. The CDR3 DNA is TGCGCCAGCAGCCCAAAGACAGCTGAGACCCAGTACTTC.

This clone has a handful of counts. The chain joins TRBV6-6 to TRBJ2-1; 10 bases match TRBD2. CDR3 length: 15 amino acids. V dropped 2 bases and J dropped 4; count of bases not matched to a gene: 2. Germline V gene data show CDR1 as MNHNY and CDR2 as SVGAGI (reference sequence). The CDR3 is CASSYLAGVYNEQFF. In DNA form, the CDR3 reads TGTGCCAGCAGTTACCTAGCGGGGGTTTACAATGAGCAGTTCTTC.